This T cell receptor beta chain was recovered during a study of blood T cell repertoires in COVID-19. About the study: Italy, Spain and the United States were the sources of the convalescent and acute COVID-19 samples.

The CDR3 is 16 residues long. CDR1 is SGHVS and CDR2 is FNYEAQ in the germline V gene. The V end was cut by 2 bases, the J end by 5 bases, with 15 bases between. This clone has just one count. Original methodology: How many nucleated cells were present was estimated from reference gene primer amplification. TCRdb's copy holds only in-frame clones and misses some; the assay was immunoSEQ multiplex PCR. The V and J calls and clone size were taken over from that table, and D and trimming were inferred from the DNA. The data show approximately 280,000 clones, about 89% seen once. This clonotype was sampled from a man aged 40-49 years with acute or convalescent COVID-19. Material: peripheral blood. The chain employs TRBV7-6 and TRBJ2-2; no clear D gene. CDR3 sequence: CASSLSVATGTGELFF. The CDR3 DNA reads TGTGCCAGCAGCTTAAGTGTCGCTACGGGTACCGGGGAGCTGTTTTTT.